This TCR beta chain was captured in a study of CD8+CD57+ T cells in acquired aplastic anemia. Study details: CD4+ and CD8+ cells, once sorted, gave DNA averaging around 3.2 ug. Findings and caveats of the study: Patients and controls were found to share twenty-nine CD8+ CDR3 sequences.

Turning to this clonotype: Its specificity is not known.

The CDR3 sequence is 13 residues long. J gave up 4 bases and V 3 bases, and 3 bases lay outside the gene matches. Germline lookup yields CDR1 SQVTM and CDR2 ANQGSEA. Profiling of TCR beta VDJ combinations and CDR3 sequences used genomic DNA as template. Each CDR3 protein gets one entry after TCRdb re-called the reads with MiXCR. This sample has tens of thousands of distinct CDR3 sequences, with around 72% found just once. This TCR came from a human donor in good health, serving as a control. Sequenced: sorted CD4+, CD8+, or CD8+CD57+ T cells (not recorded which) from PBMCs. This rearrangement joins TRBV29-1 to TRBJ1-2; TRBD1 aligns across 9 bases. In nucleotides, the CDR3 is TGCAGCGTTGATGAGACAGGGGGCTATGGCTACACCTTC. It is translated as CSVDETGGYGYTF.